The T cell receptor (beta chain) under discussion was sequenced for a study of cytomegalovirus exposure and HLA in healthy donors. Study information: Around 180 million T cells yielded 90 million to 130 million unique TCR beta sequences in earlier analysis. Notes on the study in general: CMV serostatus alone was available as immune exposure information. A few chains linked to CMV were shown in vitro to be specific for CMV antigens.

PCR was performed using 60 Vbeta and 13 Jbeta primers. The assay was immunoSEQ multiplex PCR, and TCRdb's table has in-frame clones only and misses some. The data hold 100,000 to 150,000 clones, with approximately 79% observed a single time. To note about this clone: As yet, its antigen is unknown.

Germline V gene lookup returns CDR1 MDHEN and CDR2 SYDVKM. The CDR3 is 14 amino acids. The V gene end was trimmed by 5 bases and the J gene end by 4 bases; junction bases not matched to a gene: 5. The sequence was obtained from a man aged 30 to 39 in good health and CMV-seronegative. V is TRBV28 and J is TRBJ2-3; TRBD2 agrees at 8 bases. The specimen sequenced was PBMCs. The CDR3 nucleotides read TGTGCCAGCAGTCGAGGGCGGGGGGCAGATACGCAGTATTTT. Amino acid sequence: CASSRGRGADTQYF.